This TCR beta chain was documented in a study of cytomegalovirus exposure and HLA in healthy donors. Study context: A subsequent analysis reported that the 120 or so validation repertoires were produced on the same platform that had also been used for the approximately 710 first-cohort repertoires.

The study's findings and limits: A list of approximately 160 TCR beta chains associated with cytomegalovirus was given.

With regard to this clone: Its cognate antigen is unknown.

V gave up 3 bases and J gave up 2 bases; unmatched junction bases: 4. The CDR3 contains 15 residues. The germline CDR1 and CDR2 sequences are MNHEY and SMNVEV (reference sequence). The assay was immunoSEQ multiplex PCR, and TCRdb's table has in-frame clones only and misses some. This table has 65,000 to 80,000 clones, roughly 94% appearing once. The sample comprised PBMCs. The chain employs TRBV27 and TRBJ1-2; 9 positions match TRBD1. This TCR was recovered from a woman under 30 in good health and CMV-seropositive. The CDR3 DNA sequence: TGTGCCAGCAGTTTTCGCGGGACAGGGAACTATGGCTACACCTTC. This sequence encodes CASSFRGTGNYGYTF.